Below, 15 T cell receptor beta chains from the same sample are listed, as sequenced in a study of blood T cell repertoires in COVID-19. The repertoire was sequenced with immunoSEQ multiplex PCR; TCRdb's copy has only in-frame clones and lacks some. The sample consists of about 160,000 clones, 60% to 85% of them appearing once. The source material was peripheral blood. All receptors come from a man aged 55 to 70 with acute or convalescent COVID-19.

The chain joins TRBV6-2 or TRBV6-3 to TRBJ2-5; 7 nucleotides line up with TRBD1. V trimming: 6 bases; J trimming: 5 bases; junction bases outside the gene matches: 12. CDR1 MNHEY and CDR2 SVGEGT come from the germline V gene. The CDR3 is made up of 15 amino acids. CDR3 amino acids: CASSTNRGGRETQYF. CDR3 bases: TGTGCCAGCAGCACAAACAGGGGTGGTCGGGAGACCCAGTACTTC.

The V and J genes are TRBV10-3 and TRBJ1-2; possibly TRBD1 for D (5 bases). Trimming cost V 2 bases and J 0 bases, with 7 bases left between them. Looked up from germline, CDR1 is ENHRY and CDR2 is SYGVKD. CDR3 length: 14 residues. As DNA, the CDR3 is TGTGCCATCAGTGAGGGACATACTAACTATGGCTACACCTTC. This sequence encodes CAISEGHTNYGYTF.

To note about this clone: Other DNA sequences in the sample encode the same CDR3. CDR3 in DNA: TGTGCCAGCAGCTTAGCAGCAAGCGGGGGGCCCACCGGGGAGCTGTTTTTT. Protein: CASSLAASGGPTGELFF. This chain links TRBV7-2 with TRBJ2-2; 9 positions match TRBD2. Per the germline V gene, CDR1 is SGHTA and CDR2 is FQGNSA. The CDR3 has 17 residues. With 0 bases clipped from V and 4 bases from J, the junction kept 6 bases outside the gene matches.

The chain carries TRBV5-1 and TRBJ2-7; the match to TRBD1 covers 8 bases. V was pared by 4 bases and J by 3 bases, with 9 bases of the junction left unmatched. Germline V gene lookup returns CDR1 SGHRS and CDR2 YFSETQ. This CDR3 has 15 residues. The CDR3 DNA sequence: TGCGCCAGCAGCCCCGGGACAGGCACACGCTACGAGCAGTACTTC. Its translation is CASSPGTGTRYEQYF.

The chain employs TRBV6-2 or TRBV6-3 and TRBJ2-7, with TRBD2 identical over 8 bases. Trimming took 5 bases from V and 0 from J; bases not matched to a gene: 12. The CDR3 length is 17 residues. Germline V gene lookup returns CDR1 MNHEY and CDR2 SVGEGT. CDR3 nucleotides: TGTGCCAGCAGTAATGACCTTAGCGGGAAGAGCTCCTACGAGCAGTACTTC. This codes for CASSNDLSGKSSYEQYF.

The chain employs TRBV6-1 and TRBJ1-3; D remains ambiguous. The CDR3 contains 15 residues. V was clipped by 2 bases and J by 0 bases, with 8 bases between them. CDR1 and CDR2 (germline): MNHNS, SASEGT. In DNA, the CDR3 is TGTGCCAGCAGTGAATCAGGCCTCTCTGGAAACACCATATATTTT. Residues: CASSESGLSGNTIYF.

Comment on this clone: A junction boundary mismatches the germline segment, possibly from a read error. This chain connects TRBV18 to TRBJ2-1; D is uncertain. CDR3 size: 16 residues. The germline V gene has CDR1 KGHSH and CDR2 LQKENI. The CDR3 reads CASSPRAVSSHNEQFF. The CDR3 region has the DNA TGTGCCAGCTCACCACGAGCTGTTAGCTCCCACAATGAGCAGTTCTTC.

This clone has more than one count but fewer than ten. The CDR3: CASSLARAAGNEQFF. The CDR3 DNA sequence: TGTGCCAGCAGCTTAGCGAGGGCGGCGGGCAATGAGCAGTTCTTC. The rearrangement links TRBV11-1 to TRBJ2-1, with D tentatively TRBD2 (5 bases). The CDR3 has 15 residues. The germline V and J ends were trimmed by 0 bases and 6 bases, with 12 bases remaining between them. Germline lookup yields CDR1 SGHAT and CDR2 FQDESV (reference sequence).

The rearrangement uses TRBV5-8 and TRBJ1-1; D call uncertain. Trimming removed 4 bases at V and 5 bases at J, with 9 bases between. Germline CDR1 SGHTS, CDR2 YDEGEE. The CDR3 runs to 12 residues. CDR3 protein: CASSPRRTEAFF. The CDR3 DNA follows: TGTGCCAGCAGCCCCCGGAGGACTGAAGCTTTCTTT. The variable domain in full, completed from reference TRBV5-8 and TRBJ1-1, reads EAGVTQSPTHLIKTRGQQATLRCSPISGHTSVYWYQQALGLGLQFLLWYDEGEERNRGNFPPRFSGRQFPNYSSELNVNALELEDSALYLCASSPRRTEAFFGQGTRLTVV.

The CDR3 nucleotides read TGTGCCAGTAAATTTGCGACAGGGGTAACCGGGGAGCTGTTTTTT. It is translated as CASKFATGVTGELFF. V and J are TRBV19 and TRBJ2-2; 8 positions agree with TRBD1. With 7 bases clipped from V and 5 bases from J, the junction kept 9 bases outside the gene matches. This CDR3 comprises 15 residues. The germline V gene encodes CDR1 LNHDA and CDR2 SQIVND (reference sequence).

As regards this clone: Since a far larger clone is one base different, this is likely a read error. Within the sample, other DNA sequences also encode this same CDR3. The chain has TRBV4-1 and TRBJ2-7; D is perhaps TRBD2 (5 bases). This CDR3 contains 17 residues. Per germline, CDR1 MGHRA and CDR2 YSYEKL. CDR3 amino acids: CASSQDLRERSTYEQYF. CDR3 nucleotide sequence: TGCGCCAGCAGCCAAGATTTGCGCGAGCGGAGCACCTACGAGCAGTATTTC.

The chain carries TRBV2 and TRBJ2-1; 7 positions match TRBD1. Trimming removed 2 bases from V and 5 bases from J; junction bases left unmatched: 9. CDR1 SNHLY and CDR2 FYNNEI come from the germline V gene. The CDR3 contains 16 residues. CDR3 sequence: CASSEYGQARHNEQFF. The DNA for the CDR3 is TGTGCCAGCAGTGAATATGGACAGGCGAGACACAATGAGCAGTTCTTC. Full variable domain (rest looked up from reference TRBV2 and TRBJ2-1): EPEVTQTPSHQVTQMGQEVILRCVPISNHLYFYWYRQILGQKVEFLVSFYNNEISEKSEIFDDQFSVERPDGSNFTLKIRSTKLEDSAMYFCASSEYGQARHNEQFFGPGTRLTVL.

The J gene is TRBJ2-7, the V gene TRBV5-5, with 11 bases identical to TRBD1. The J segment lost 2 bases and the V segment lost 3 bases, leaving 1 base of the junction unmatched. Germline V gene sequence: CDR1 SGHKS, CDR2 YYEKEE (reference sequence). This CDR3 has 14 residues. This chain's CDR3 is CASSWGQGAYEQYF. CDR3 DNA: TGTGCCAGCAGCTGGGGACAGGGGGCCTACGAGCAGTACTTC. Using reference TRBV5-5 and TRBJ2-7 for the parts outside the CDR3, the full variable domain is DAGVTQSPTHLIKTRGQQVTLRCSPISGHKSVSWYQQVLGQGPQFIFQYYEKEERGRGNFPDRFSARQFPNYSSELNVNALLLGDSALYLCASSWGQGAYEQYFGPGTRLTVT.

This rearrangement joins TRBV7-2 to TRBJ2-7; 10 bases map to TRBD2. V trimming: 0 bases; J trimming: 4 bases; junction bases outside the gene matches: 9. Per the germline V gene, CDR1 is SGHTA and CDR2 is FQGNSA. The CDR3 is 17 amino acids. CDR3 sequence: CASSLAQSSGGLYEQYF. For the CDR3, the DNA is TGTGCCAGCAGCTTAGCCCAATCTAGCGGGGGCCTATACGAGCAGTACTTC.

The V call is TRBV5-4, the J call TRBJ2-7; D remains unclear. CDR1 and CDR2 (germline): SGHNT, YYREEE (reference sequence). Trimming cost V 3 bases and J 4 bases, with 8 bases left between them. The CDR3 loop spans 12 amino acids. The CDR3 reads CASSYDFYEQYF. The CDR3 DNA is TGTGCCAGCAGCTATGACTTTTACGAGCAGTACTTC.